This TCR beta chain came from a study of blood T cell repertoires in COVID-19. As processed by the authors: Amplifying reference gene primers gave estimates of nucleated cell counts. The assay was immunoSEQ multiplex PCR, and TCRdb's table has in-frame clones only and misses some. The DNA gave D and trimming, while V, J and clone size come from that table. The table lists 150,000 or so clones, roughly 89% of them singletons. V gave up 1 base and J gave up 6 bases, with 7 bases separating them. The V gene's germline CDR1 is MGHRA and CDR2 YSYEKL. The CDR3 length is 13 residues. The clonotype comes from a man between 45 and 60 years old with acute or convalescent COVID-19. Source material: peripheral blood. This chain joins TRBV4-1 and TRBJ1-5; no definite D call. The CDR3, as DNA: TGCGCCAGCAGCCAAGTGGCGGGTCAGCCCCAGCATTTT. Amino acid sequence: CASSQVAGQPQHF.